Listed below are T cell receptor beta chains from one sample, sequenced in a study of T-cell memory formation after mild COVID-19. TCRdb reanalysed the 5' RACE reads using MiXCR and keeps one entry per CDR3 protein. The sample has around 120,000 distinct CDR3 sequences, about 15% seen once. Sequenced sample: PBMCs or a T cell subset sorted from them (not recorded which). The source of these receptors is an adult woman who had mild COVID-19 (a few samples of this study predate the infection). Cell type and time point are not known. Both conserved end residues are part of each CDR3. A D gene is named only where the DNA matches it firmly. Expanded clones get a size class; other rows say once, few or many, or leave the size out.

D gene: NA
CDR3 length: 12
J gene: TRBJ1-2
clone size: few
V gene: TRBV12-3/TRBV12-4
CDR3 DNA: TGTGCCAGCAGTTTACGGGACTTCGGCTACACCTTC
CDR3 protein: CASSLRDFGYTF

D gene: TRBD2
CDR3 length: 15
J gene: TRBJ2-1
clone size: few
V gene: TRBV7-3
CDR3 DNA: TGTGCCAGCAGCTCTGGACTAGCGTCCTACAATGAGCAGTTCTTC
CDR3 protein: CASSSGLASYNEQFF

D gene: TRBD1
CDR3 length: 15
J gene: TRBJ1-2
clone size: few
V gene: TRBV4-3
CDR3 DNA: TGCGCCAGCAGCCCCGGACAGGTCGCTGACTATGGCTACACCTTC
CDR3 protein: CASSPGQVADYGYTF

D gene: TRBD1
CDR3 length: 15
J gene: TRBJ2-3
clone size: NA
V gene: TRBV7-9
CDR3 DNA: TGTGCCAGCAGCTCAACCGACAGGGCCACAGATACGCAGTATTTT
CDR3 protein: CASSSTDRATDTQYF

D gene: NA
CDR3 length: 12
J gene: TRBJ1-2
clone size: few
V gene: TRBV7-8
CDR3 DNA: TGTGCCAGCAGCTTAGCTAGAAGGGAGATCGCCTTC
CDR3 protein: CASSLARREIAF

D gene: NA
CDR3 length: 14
J gene: TRBJ1-1
clone size: few
V gene: TRBV12-3/TRBV12-4
CDR3 DNA: TGTGCCAGCAGTTGGGGCCAGGGGAACACTGAAGCTTTCTTT
CDR3 protein: CASSWGQGNTEAFF

D gene: TRBD2
CDR3 length: 15
J gene: TRBJ2-1
clone size: few
V gene: TRBV6-2/TRBV6-3
CDR3 DNA: TGTGCCAGCAGTCCTAGCGGGGGGTCCTACAATGAGCAGTTCTTC
CDR3 protein: CASSPSGGSYNEQFF

D gene: TRBD2
CDR3 length: 15
J gene: TRBJ2-5
clone size: few
V gene: TRBV6-5
CDR3 DNA: TGTGCCAGCAGTTACTCCCTTAGCGGGCAAGAGACCCAGTACTTC
CDR3 protein: CASSYSLSGQETQYF

D gene: TRBD2
CDR3 length: 17
J gene: TRBJ2-1
clone size: few
V gene: TRBV5-4
CDR3 DNA: TGTGCCAGCAGCTTGGACCTAGCGGGCTCTCCCTACAATGAGCAGTTCTTC
CDR3 protein: CASSLDLAGSPYNEQFF

D gene: NA
CDR3 length: 16
J gene: TRBJ1-2
clone size: few
V gene: TRBV18
CDR3 DNA: TGTGCCAGCTCACCAGGAGTTGGAGAGTCTAACTATGGCTACACCTTC
CDR3 protein: CASSPGVGESNYGYTF

D gene: NA
CDR3 length: 14
J gene: TRBJ2-3
clone size: NA
V gene: TRBV5-4
CDR3 DNA: TGTGCCAGCAGCTTGAGGTCAGAGATAGATACGCAGTATTTT
CDR3 protein: CASSLRSEIDTQYF

D gene: TRBD2
CDR3 length: 16
J gene: TRBJ2-1
clone size: NA
V gene: TRBV24-1
CDR3 DNA: TGTGCCACCAGTGAGGCGGGACTAGCGTACCAGGATGAGCAGTTCTTC
CDR3 protein: CATSEAGLAYQDEQFF

D gene: TRBD1
CDR3 length: 15
J gene: TRBJ1-5
clone size: few
V gene: TRBV6-6
CDR3 DNA: TGTGCCAGCACCCGACATGGGACAGGGGACCAGCCCCAGCATTTT
CDR3 protein: CASTRHGTGDQPQHF

D gene: TRBD2
CDR3 length: 16
J gene: TRBJ2-3
clone size: few
V gene: TRBV9
CDR3 DNA: TGTGCCAGCAGCGCTAGCGGGGGGGCCTCAGGGGATACGCAGTATTTT
CDR3 protein: CASSASGGASGDTQYF

D gene: NA
CDR3 length: 16
J gene: TRBJ1-1
clone size: NA
V gene: TRBV7-2
CDR3 DNA: TGTGCCAGCAGCTTAGTTCCCCGCGTCAAGAACACTGAAGCTTTCTTT
CDR3 protein: CASSLVPRVKNTEAFF

D gene: TRBD2
CDR3 length: 18
J gene: TRBJ2-1
clone size: few
V gene: TRBV4-3
CDR3 DNA: TGCGCCAGCAGCCAAGAGTTTAGATGGACTAGCTCCTACAATGAGCAGTTCTTC
CDR3 protein: CASSQEFRWTSSYNEQFF

D gene: TRBD1
CDR3 length: 13
J gene: TRBJ1-1
clone size: few
V gene: TRBV29-1
CDR3 DNA: TGCAGCGGGACCGGGACAGGCAACACTGAAGCTTTCTTT
CDR3 protein: CSGTGTGNTEAFF

D gene: TRBD1
CDR3 length: 13
J gene: TRBJ1-2
clone size: few
V gene: TRBV27
CDR3 DNA: TGTGCCAGCAGTTGGACAGGGGGAGATGGCTACACCTTC
CDR3 protein: CASSWTGGDGYTF

D gene: NA
CDR3 length: 13
J gene: TRBJ2-3
clone size: NA
V gene: TRBV2
CDR3 DNA: TGTGCCAGCAGGGACAGAAGCACAGATACGCAGTATTTT
CDR3 protein: CASRDRSTDTQYF

D gene: NA
CDR3 length: 15
J gene: TRBJ2-4
clone size: few
V gene: TRBV10-3
CDR3 DNA: TGTGCCATCAGTGCCAGTGACAGAGGGTTGGACATTCAGTACTTC
CDR3 protein: CAISASDRGLDIQYF

D gene: NA
CDR3 length: 16
J gene: TRBJ2-6
clone size: few
V gene: TRBV5-1
CDR3 DNA: TGCGCCAGCAGCTTGACCAGGGCTTCTGGGGCCAACGTCCTGACTTTC
CDR3 protein: CASSLTRASGANVLTF

D gene: TRBD2
CDR3 length: 14
J gene: TRBJ2-7
clone size: few
V gene: TRBV20-1
CDR3 DNA: TGCAGTGCTACTGGAATAGCGGGAGCCTACGAGCAGTACTTC
CDR3 protein: CSATGIAGAYEQYF

D gene: NA
CDR3 length: 15
J gene: TRBJ1-1
clone size: NA
V gene: TRBV5-4
CDR3 DNA: TGTGCCAGCAGCTTCAGGGGCCCCATGAACACTGAAGCTTTCTTT
CDR3 protein: CASSFRGPMNTEAFF

D gene: TRBD1
CDR3 length: 15
J gene: TRBJ1-1
clone size: NA
V gene: TRBV30
CDR3 DNA: TGTGCCTGGAGTGGCCTACAGGGGGCTGGCACTGAAGCTTTCTTT
CDR3 protein: CAWSGLQGAGTEAFF

D gene: TRBD2
CDR3 length: 14
J gene: TRBJ2-7
clone size: NA
V gene: TRBV29-1
CDR3 DNA: TGCAGCGTTGGGCTGACTAGCGGACTTTACGAGCAGTACTTC
CDR3 protein: CSVGLTSGLYEQYF

D gene: TRBD1
CDR3 length: 18
J gene: TRBJ2-2
clone size: few
V gene: TRBV6-2/TRBV6-3
CDR3 DNA: TGTGCCAGCAGCCCCCGACAGGGTGAGCTTTTGAGGACCGGGGAGCTGTTTTTT
CDR3 protein: CASSPRQGELLRTGELFF

D gene: NA
CDR3 length: 14
J gene: TRBJ2-3
clone size: NA
V gene: TRBV24-1
CDR3 DNA: TGTGCCACCAGTGATTTTCGGTCCACAGATACGCAGTATTTT
CDR3 protein: CATSDFRSTDTQYF

D gene: NA
CDR3 length: 15
J gene: TRBJ1-4
clone size: few
V gene: TRBV10-3
CDR3 DNA: TGTGCCATCAGTGAGTCGGGACCAGTCCGGGAAAAACTGTTTTTT
CDR3 protein: CAISESGPVREKLFF

D gene: NA
CDR3 length: 11
J gene: TRBJ2-3
clone size: few
V gene: TRBV28
CDR3 DNA: TGTGCCATTCAGGCAAGTGGTACGCAGTATTTT
CDR3 protein: CAIQASGTQYF

D gene: TRBD1
CDR3 length: 11
J gene: TRBJ2-2
clone size: NA
V gene: TRBV6-1
CDR3 DNA: TGTGCCTCGACAGGGACCGGGGAGCTGTTTTTT
CDR3 protein: CASTGTGELFF

D gene: NA
CDR3 length: 15
J gene: TRBJ1-5
clone size: few
V gene: TRBV5-5
CDR3 DNA: TGTGCCAGCAGCTCCGAACCATCTGGGAATCAGCCCCAGCATTTT
CDR3 protein: CASSSEPSGNQPQHF

D gene: NA
CDR3 length: 14
J gene: TRBJ2-7
clone size: many
V gene: TRBV7-6
CDR3 DNA: TGTGCCAGCAGCTCCTCTTCGGCCGTCTACGAGCAGTACTTC
CDR3 protein: CASSSSSAVYEQYF